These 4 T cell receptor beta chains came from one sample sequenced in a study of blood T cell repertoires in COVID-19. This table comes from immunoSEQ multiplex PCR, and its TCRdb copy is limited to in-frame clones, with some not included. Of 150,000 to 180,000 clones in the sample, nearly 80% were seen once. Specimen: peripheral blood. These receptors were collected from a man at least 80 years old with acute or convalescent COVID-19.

For the CDR3, the DNA is TGCGCCAGCAGCCAGCTCCAGGGGGCAGGTACGCAGTATTTT. This codes for CASSQLQGAGTQYF. The chain has TRBV4-3 and TRBJ2-3; 8 bases line up with TRBD1. CDR1 and CDR2 from the germline V gene are LGHNA and YSLEER. CDR3 size: 14 residues. Losses at the gene ends were 3 bases for V and 8 bases for J; bases not matched to a gene: 7.

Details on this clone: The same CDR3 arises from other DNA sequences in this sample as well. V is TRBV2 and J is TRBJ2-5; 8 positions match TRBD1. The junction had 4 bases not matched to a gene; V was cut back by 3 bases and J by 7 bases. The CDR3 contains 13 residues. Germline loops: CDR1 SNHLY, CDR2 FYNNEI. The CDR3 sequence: CASSDRGQGTQYF. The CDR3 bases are TGTGCCAGCAGTGACAGGGGGCAGGGGACCCAGTACTTC. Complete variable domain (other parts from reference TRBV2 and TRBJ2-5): EPEVTQTPSHQVTQMGQEVILRCVPISNHLYFYWYRQILGQKVEFLVSFYNNEISEKSEIFDDQFSVERPDGSNFTLKIRSTKLEDSAMYFCASSDRGQGTQYFGPGTRLLVL.

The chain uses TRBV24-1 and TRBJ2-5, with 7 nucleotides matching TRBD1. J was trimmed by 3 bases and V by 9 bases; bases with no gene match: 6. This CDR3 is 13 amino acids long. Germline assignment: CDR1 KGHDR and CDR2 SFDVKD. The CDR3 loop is CATSQGDKETQYF. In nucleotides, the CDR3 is TGTGCCACCTCTCAGGGGGATAAAGAGACCCAGTACTTC.

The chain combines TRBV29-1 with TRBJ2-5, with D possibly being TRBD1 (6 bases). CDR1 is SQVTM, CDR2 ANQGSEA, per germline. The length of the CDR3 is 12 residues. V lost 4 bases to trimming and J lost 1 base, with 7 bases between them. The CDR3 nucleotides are TGCAGCGTTGGGGGGCCCCAAGAGACCCAGTACTTC. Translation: CSVGGPQETQYF. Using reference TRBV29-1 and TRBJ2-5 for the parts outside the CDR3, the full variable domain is SAVISQKPSRDICQRGTSLTIQCQVDSQVTMMFWYRQQPGQSLTLIATANQGSEATYESGFVIDKFPISRPNLTFSTLTVSNMSPEDSSIYLCSVGGPQETQYFGPGTRLLVL.